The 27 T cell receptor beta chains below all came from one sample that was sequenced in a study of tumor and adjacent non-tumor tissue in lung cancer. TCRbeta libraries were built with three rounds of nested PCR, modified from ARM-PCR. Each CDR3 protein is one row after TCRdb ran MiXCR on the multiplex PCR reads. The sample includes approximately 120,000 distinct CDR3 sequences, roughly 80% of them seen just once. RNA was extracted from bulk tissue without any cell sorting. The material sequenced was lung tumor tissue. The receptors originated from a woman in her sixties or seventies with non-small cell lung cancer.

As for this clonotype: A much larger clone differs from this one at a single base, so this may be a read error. CDR3 amino acids: CSARGSFQETQYF. Here the CDR3 DNA reads TGCAGTGCTCGGGGGTCTTTCCAAGAGACCCAGTACTTC. The V and J genes are TRBV20-1 and TRBJ2-5, with a possible D match to TRBD2 (6 bases). V lost 5 bases and J lost 1, with 11 bases in between. CDR1 and CDR2 from the germline V gene are DFQATT and SNEGSKA (reference sequence). This CDR3 has 13 residues.

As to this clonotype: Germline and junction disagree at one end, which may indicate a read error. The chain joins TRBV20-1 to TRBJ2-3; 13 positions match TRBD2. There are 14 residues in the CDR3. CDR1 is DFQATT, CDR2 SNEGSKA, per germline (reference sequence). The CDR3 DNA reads TGTAGTGCTAGGACTAGCGGGGGAACAGATACGCGGTATTTT. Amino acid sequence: CSARTSGGTDTRYF.

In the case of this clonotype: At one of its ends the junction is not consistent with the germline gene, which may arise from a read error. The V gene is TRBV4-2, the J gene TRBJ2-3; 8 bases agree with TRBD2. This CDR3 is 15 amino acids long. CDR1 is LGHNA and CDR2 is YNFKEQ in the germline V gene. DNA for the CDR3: TGTACCAGCAGCCCGAACGGGGGGGAGGGTGATACGCAGTATTTT. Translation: CTSSPNGGEGDTQYF.

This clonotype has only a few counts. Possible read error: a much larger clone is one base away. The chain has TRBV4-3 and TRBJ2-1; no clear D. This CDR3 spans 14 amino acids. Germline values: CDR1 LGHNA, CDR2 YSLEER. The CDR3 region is CANSQEVEAREQFF. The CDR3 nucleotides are TGCGCCAACAGCCAAGAAGTAGAAGCGCGTGAGCAGTTCTTC.

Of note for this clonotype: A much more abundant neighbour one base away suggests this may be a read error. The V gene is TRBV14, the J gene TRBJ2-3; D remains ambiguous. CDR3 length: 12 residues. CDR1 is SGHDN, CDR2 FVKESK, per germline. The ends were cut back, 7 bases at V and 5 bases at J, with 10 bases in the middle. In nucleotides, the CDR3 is TGTGCCAGCATCCGCCAACTAGATACGCAGTATTTT. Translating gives CASIRQLDTQYF.

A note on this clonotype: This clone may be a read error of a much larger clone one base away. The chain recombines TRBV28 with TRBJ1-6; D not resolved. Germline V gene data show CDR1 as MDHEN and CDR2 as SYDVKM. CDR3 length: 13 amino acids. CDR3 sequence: CANSLYTGSPLHF. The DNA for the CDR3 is TGTGCCAACAGTTTATATACGGGATCACCCCTCCACTTT. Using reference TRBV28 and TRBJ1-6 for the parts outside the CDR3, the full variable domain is DVKVTQSSRYLVKRTGEKVFLECVQDMDHENMFWYRQDPGLGLRLIYFSYDVKMKEKGDIPEGYSVSREKKERFSLILESASTNQTSMYLCANSLYTGSPLHFGNGTRLTVT.

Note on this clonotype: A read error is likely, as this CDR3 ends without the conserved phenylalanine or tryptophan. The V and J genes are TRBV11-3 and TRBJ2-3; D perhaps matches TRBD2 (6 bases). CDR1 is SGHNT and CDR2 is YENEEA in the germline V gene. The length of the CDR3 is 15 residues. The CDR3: CANSPAGQGGHMQYL. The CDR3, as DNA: TGTGCCAACAGCCCCGCCGGGCAGGGAGGTCATATGCAGTATTTA.

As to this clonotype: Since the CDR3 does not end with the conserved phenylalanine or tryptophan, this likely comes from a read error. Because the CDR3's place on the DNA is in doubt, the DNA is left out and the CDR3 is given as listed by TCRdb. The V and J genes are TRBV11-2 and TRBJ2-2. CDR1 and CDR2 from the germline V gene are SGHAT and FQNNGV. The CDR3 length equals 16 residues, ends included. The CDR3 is CASSLVLAAHTGQLSL.

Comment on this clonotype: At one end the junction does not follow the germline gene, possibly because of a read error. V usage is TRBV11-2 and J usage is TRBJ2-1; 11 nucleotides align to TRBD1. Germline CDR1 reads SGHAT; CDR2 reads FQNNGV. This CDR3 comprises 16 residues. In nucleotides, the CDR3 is TGTGCCAGCAGCCGGGACAGGGGGTTCCTAGACTATGAACAGTTCTTC. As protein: CASSRDRGFLDYEQFF. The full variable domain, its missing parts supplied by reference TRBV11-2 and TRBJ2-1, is EAGVAQSPRYKIIEKRQSVAFWCNPISGHATLYWYQQILGQGPKLLIQFQNNGVVDDSQLPKDRFSAERLKGVDSTLKIQPAKLEDSAVYLCASSRDRGFLDYEQFFGPGTRLTVL.

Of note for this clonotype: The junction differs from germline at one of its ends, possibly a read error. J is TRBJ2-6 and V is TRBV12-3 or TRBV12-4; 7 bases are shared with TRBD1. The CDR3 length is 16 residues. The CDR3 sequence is CAGETGLFSGANALTF. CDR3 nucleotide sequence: TGTGCCGGTGAGACAGGGCTCTTCTCTGGGGCCAACGCCCTGACTTTC.

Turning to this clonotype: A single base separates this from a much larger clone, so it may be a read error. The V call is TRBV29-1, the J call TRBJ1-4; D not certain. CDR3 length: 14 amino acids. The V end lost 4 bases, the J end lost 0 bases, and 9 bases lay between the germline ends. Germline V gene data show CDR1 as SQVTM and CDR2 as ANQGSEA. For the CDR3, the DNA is TGCAGCGTTGCTACGGGTACAACTAATGAAAAACTGTTTTTT. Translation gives CSVATGTTNEKLFF.

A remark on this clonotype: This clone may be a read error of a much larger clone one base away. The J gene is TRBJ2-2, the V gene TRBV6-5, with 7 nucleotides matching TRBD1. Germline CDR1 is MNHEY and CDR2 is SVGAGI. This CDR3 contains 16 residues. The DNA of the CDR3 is TGTGCCAGCAGAATAGACAGGGAATCGAACACCTGGGAGCTGTTTTTT. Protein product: CASRIDRESNTWELFF.

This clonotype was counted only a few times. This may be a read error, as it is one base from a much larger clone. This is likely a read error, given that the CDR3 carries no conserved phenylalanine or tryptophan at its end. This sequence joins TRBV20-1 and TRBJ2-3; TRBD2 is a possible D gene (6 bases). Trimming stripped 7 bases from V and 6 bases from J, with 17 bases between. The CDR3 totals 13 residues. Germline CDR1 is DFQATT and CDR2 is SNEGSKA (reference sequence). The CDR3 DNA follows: TGCAGTGGCGGCGGGATAGAAGGGGATACGCAGTATTCT. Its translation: CSGGGIEGDTQYS.

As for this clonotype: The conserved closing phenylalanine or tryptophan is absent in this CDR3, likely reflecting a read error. The chain's CDR3 is CSARDSSYEQYS. DNA for the CDR3: TGCAGCGCCCGGGACTCCTCCTACGAGCAGTACTCA. The gene calls are TRBV29-1 and TRBJ2-7, with D tentatively TRBD2 (6 bases). The V end was cut by 7 bases, the J end by 0 bases, with 10 bases between. CDR1 is SQVTM, CDR2 ANQGSEA, per germline. The CDR3 is 12 amino acids.

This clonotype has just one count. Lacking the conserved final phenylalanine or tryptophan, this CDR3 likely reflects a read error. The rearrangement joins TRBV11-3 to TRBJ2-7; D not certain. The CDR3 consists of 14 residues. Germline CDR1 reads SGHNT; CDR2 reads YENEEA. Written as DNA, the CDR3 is TGTGCCTGCAGCTTAGATACTGGAACCTACGAGCAGTACTAC. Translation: CACSLDTGTYEQYY.

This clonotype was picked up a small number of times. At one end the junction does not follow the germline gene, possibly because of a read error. The CDR3 bases are TGTGTCAGCAGTTTAGATTCGGGGAGAGGCACTGAAGTTTTCTTT. Translated, it gives CVSSLDSGRGTEVFF. The J gene is TRBJ1-1, the V gene TRBV11-3; D unresolved. Germline values: CDR1 SGHNT, CDR2 YENEEA. The length of the CDR3 is 15 residues.

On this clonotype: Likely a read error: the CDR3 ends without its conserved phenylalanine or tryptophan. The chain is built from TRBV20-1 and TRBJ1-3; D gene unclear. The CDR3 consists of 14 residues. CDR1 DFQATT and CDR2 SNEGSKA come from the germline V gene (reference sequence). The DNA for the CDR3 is TGCAATGCTAGAGTGAGGCTCTCTGGAAACACCATATATATT. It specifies CNARVRLSGNTIYI.

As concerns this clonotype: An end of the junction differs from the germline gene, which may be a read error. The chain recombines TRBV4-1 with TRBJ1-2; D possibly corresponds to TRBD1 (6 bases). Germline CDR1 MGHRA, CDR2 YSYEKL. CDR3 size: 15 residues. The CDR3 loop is CASSPRTAASYGYTF. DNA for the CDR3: TGTGCCAGCAGCCCACGGACAGCAGCTTCCTATGGCTACACCTTC.

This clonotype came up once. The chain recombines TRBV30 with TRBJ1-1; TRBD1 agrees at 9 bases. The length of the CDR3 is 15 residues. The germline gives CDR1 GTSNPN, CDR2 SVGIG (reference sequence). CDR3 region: CAWCVRGDRDTEAFF. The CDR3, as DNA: TGTGCGTGGTGTGTACGTGGGGACAGGGACACTGAAGCTTTCTTT.

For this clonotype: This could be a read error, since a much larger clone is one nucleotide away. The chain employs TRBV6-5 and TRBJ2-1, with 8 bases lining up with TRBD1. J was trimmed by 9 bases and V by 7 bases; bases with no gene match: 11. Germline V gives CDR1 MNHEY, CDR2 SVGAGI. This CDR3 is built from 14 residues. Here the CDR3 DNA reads TGTGCCAGCACCTACGGGACAGGCTTCATTGAGCAGTTCTTC. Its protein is CASTYGTGFIEQFF.

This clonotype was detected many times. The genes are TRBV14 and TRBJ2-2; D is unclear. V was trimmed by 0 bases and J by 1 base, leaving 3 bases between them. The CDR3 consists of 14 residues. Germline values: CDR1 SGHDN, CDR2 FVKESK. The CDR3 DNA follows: TGTGCCAGCAGCCAAGAAGTGAACACCGGGGAGCTGTTTTTT. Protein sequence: CASSQEVNTGELFF.

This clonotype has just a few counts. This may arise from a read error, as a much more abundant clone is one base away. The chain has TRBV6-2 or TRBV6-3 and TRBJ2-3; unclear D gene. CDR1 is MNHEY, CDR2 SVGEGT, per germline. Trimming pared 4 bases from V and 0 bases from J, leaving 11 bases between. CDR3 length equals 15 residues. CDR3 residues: CASSWYGTSTDTQYF. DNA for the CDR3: TGTGCCAGCAGTTGGTACGGAACTAGCACAGATACGCAGTATTTT.

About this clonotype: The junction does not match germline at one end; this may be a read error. The CDR3 is CANRRRTGNDNNPPLHF. The CDR3 coding sequence is TGTGCCAACAGACGCCGGACAGGGAATGATAATAATCCACCCCTCCACTTT. The chain links TRBV6-2 or TRBV6-3 to TRBJ1-6; 8 bases match TRBD1. This CDR3 spans 17 amino acids. The germline V gene encodes CDR1 MNHEY and CDR2 SVGEGT.

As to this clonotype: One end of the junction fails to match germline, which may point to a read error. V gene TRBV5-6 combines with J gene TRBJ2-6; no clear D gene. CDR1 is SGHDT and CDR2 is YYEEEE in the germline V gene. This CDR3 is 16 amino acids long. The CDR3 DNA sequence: TGTGCCATCAGCCAGACAACCCTCTCTGTGGCCAACGTCCTGACTTTC. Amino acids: CAISQTTLSVANVLTF.

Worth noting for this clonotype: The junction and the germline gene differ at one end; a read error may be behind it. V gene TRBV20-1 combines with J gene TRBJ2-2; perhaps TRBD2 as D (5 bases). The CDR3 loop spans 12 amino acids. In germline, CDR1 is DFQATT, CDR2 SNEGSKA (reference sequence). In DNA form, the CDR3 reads TGCACTGCTAGCTCAGTCACCGGGGAGCTGTTTTTT. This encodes CTASSVTGELFF.

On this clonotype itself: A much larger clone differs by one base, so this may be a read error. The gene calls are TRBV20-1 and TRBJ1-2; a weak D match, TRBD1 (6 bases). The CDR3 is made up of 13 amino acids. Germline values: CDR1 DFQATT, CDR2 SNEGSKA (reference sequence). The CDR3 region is CSGRPQGTSPLTF. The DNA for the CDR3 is TGCAGTGGTAGACCCCAGGGGACCTCCCCTTTAACCTTC.

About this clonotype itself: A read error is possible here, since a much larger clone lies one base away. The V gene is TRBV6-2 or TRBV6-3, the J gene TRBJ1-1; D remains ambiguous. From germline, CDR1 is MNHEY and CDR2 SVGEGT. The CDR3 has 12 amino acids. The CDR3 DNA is TGTGCCAGCAGGGCCGATTATACTGAAACTTTCTTT. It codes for CASRADYTETFF.